Shown below are 25 T cell receptor beta chains from a single sample sequenced in a study of liver allograft versus peripheral blood T cells. About the study: What was compared were the T cell receptor repertoires in transplanted livers and those in the peripheral blood of recipients.

TCRdb reprocessed the reads with MiXCR, giving one entry per CDR3 protein. Here the sample spans around 12,000 distinct CDR3 sequences, roughly 20% being singletons. The receptors here all came from a human patient who had a liver transplant. The graft donor may have contributed some T cells.

Judged by abundance, this clonotype is medium-sized (0.01 to 0.1%). The chain carries TRBV29-1 and TRBJ2-7; 9 bases fit TRBD1. The CDR3 runs 13 residues. The V and J ends lost 7 bases and 3 bases, in that order; junction bases with no gene match: 7. The germline CDR1 and CDR2 sequences are SQVTM and ANQGSEA. In nucleotides, the CDR3 is TGCAGCGCTACAGGGGGCGAGGACTACGAGCAGTACTTC. Protein: CSATGGEDYEQYF.

This clonotype was observed a handful of times. The rearrangement links TRBV5-4 to TRBJ2-2; D tentatively fits TRBD1 or TRBD2 (5 bases each). The CDR3 is 15 residues long. Trimming cost V 0 bases and J 7 bases, with 13 bases left between them. Germline CDR1 is SGHNT and CDR2 is YYREEE (reference sequence). Here the CDR3 reads CASSLGPGRVGELFF. The CDR3 DNA sequence: TGTGCCAGCAGCTTGGGTCCAGGGAGAGTCGGGGAGCTGTTTTTT.

The sample holds one count of this clonotype. No conserved phenylalanine or tryptophan ends this CDR3, so it is likely a read error. No DNA is shown, since the ends of the CDR3 on it are uncertain; the CDR3 is the one TCRdb lists. The chain couples TRBV28 to TRBJ2-7; the table gives TRBD1 as D, unverified against the DNA. The CDR3 adds up to 14 amino acids, both ends counted. Germline lookup yields CDR1 MDHEN and CDR2 SYDVKM. CDR3 amino acids: CASSSSTGAYEQYI.

This clonotype is judged medium-sized. The V call is TRBV28, the J call TRBJ1-5, with 10 bases identical to TRBD1. From germline, CDR1 is MDHEN and CDR2 SYDVKM. This CDR3 contains 18 residues. V shed 6 bases and J 2 bases; nucleotides not matched to a gene: 13. CDR3: CASSLTRDRGYGNQPQHF. The CDR3 DNA reads TGTGCCAGCAGCCTCACCCGGGACAGGGGTTATGGCAATCAGCCCCAGCATTTT.

This clonotype has just a few counts. The V call is TRBV11-1, the J call TRBJ1-2, with D maybe TRBD1 (5 bases). With 2 bases removed from V and 2 bases from J, the gap between germline ends came to 9 bases. CDR1 SGHAT and CDR2 FQDESV come from the germline V gene (reference sequence). This CDR3 has 14 residues. CDR3 sequence (DNA): TGTGCCAGCAGCTTAAAGGGACTGAACTATGGCTACACCTTC. Translation gives CASSLKGLNYGYTF.

The CDR3: CSATRTGGEPQHF. The CDR3 DNA sequence: TGCAGTGCTACTAGGACAGGGGGTGAACCCCAGCATTTT. V gene TRBV20-1 combines with J gene TRBJ1-5, with TRBD1 matching over 10 bases. Germline lookup yields CDR1 DFQATT and CDR2 SNEGSKA (reference sequence). The CDR3 spans 13 residues. Unmatched junction bases numbered 7, after V lost 4 bases and J lost 10 bases.

This clonotype was counted only a few times. The V gene is TRBV6-5, the J gene TRBJ2-7; maybe TRBD2 (6 bases). The CDR3 has 14 residues. With 6 bases removed from V and 2 bases from J, the gap between germline ends came to 14 bases. The V gene's germline CDR1 is MNHEY and CDR2 SVGAGI. CDR3 nucleotide sequence: TGTGCCAGCAGCCGCGGGATCACCACCTACGAGCAGTACTTC. Encoded protein: CASSRGITTYEQYF.

This clonotype appeared a few times. The CDR3, as DNA: TGCAGTGCTAGTCAGAGCAATCAGCCCCAGCATTTT. Its protein is CSASQSNQPQHF. The chain combines TRBV20-1 with TRBJ1-5; D unclear. The germline gives CDR1 DFQATT, CDR2 SNEGSKA (reference sequence). This CDR3 contains 12 residues. V lost 3 bases and J lost 1, with 4 bases in between.

The J gene is TRBJ1-6, the V gene TRBV28, with 8 bases lining up with TRBD1. The CDR3 is 18 residues long. V lost 5 bases and J lost 9; bases outside the gene matches: 18. Germline V CDR1 and CDR2: MDHEN, SYDVKM. CDR3 DNA: TGTGCCAGCAGTACTAAGCAGGGGGCGAGAAGAAAAATTTCACCCCTCCACTTT. Amino acids: CASSTKQGARRKISPLHF.

This clonotype has more than one count but fewer than ten. The chain couples TRBV18 to TRBJ2-3; D is perhaps TRBD2 (5 bases). CDR1 is KGHSH and CDR2 is LQKENI in the germline V gene. The CDR3 spans 15 residues. Trimming cost V 0 bases and J 4 bases, with 11 bases left between them. As DNA, the CDR3 is TGTGCCAGCTCACCACCTCGAGGAGGCGCAGATACGCAGTATTTT. Translating it yields CASSPPRGGADTQYF.

This clonotype was counted only a few times. The rearrangement joins TRBV28 to TRBJ2-7, with a tentative D call TRBD2 (5 bases). Looked up from germline, CDR1 is MDHEN and CDR2 is SYDVKM. Trimming stripped 8 bases from V and 2 bases from J, with 13 bases between. The CDR3 length is 13 residues. DNA for the CDR3: TGTGCCAGCCGCCCAAGCGGAGCCTACGAGCAGTACTTC. Protein: CASRPSGAYEQYF.

This clonotype came up many times. Here the CDR3 DNA reads TGCAGTGCTAGAGATCAAGGGACAAGCTTAGACACCATATATTTT. Amino acids: CSARDQGTSLDTIYF. The rearrangement links TRBV20-1 to TRBJ1-3, with D tentatively TRBD1 (6 bases). The length of the CDR3 is 15 residues. Germline CDR1 and CDR2: DFQATT and SNEGSKA (reference sequence). V lost 0 bases and J 8 bases, leaving 17 bases between the germline ends.

The chain links TRBV12-3 or TRBV12-4 to TRBJ2-6; D unclear. The CDR3 contains 15 residues. Trimming removed 3 bases from V and 4 bases from J, with 10 bases in between. This CDR3 reads CASSFLVPGANVLTF. CDR3 DNA sequence: TGTGCCAGCAGTTTCCTGGTCCCAGGGGCCAACGTCCTGACTTTC.

In regard to this clonotype: Mismatch with germline at one junction end may stem from a read error. V and J are TRBV7-9 and TRBJ1-1; D gene uncertain. This CDR3 contains 19 residues. Per the germline V gene, CDR1 is SEHNR and CDR2 is FQNEAQ (reference sequence). DNA of the CDR3: TGTGCCAGAAGCTTAGTTTATGGGGAGACCCAACTTACGAACACTGAAGCTTTCTTT. Its protein product is CARSLVYGETQLTNTEAFF.

This clonotype is judged medium-sized (0.01 to 0.1%). The chain employs TRBV28 and TRBJ1-4; D is possibly TRBD1 (6 bases). There are 14 residues in the CDR3. V shed 5 bases and J shed 6 bases, with 13 bases lying between them. CDR1 is MDHEN, CDR2 SYDVKM, per germline. CDR3 nucleotides: TGTGCCAGCAGTCAAGACAGGACTTATGAAAAACTGTTTTTT. Residues: CASSQDRTYEKLFF.

The sample holds many counts of this clonotype. The chain recombines TRBV30 with TRBJ1-5, with no clear D. The CDR3 is 13 amino acids. Trimming took 1 base from V and 5 from J, leaving 9 bases between them. The germline CDR1 and CDR2 sequences are GTSNPN and SVGIG (reference sequence). CDR3 amino acids: CAWSGSGYQPQHF. CDR3 coding DNA: TGTGCCTGGAGTGGTTCCGGTTATCAGCCCCAGCATTTT.

J is TRBJ2-1 and V is TRBV28; 10 bases are a match to TRBD2. The CDR3 sequence is 15 residues long. CDR1 MDHEN and CDR2 SYDVKM come from the germline V gene. With V trimmed by 5 bases and J by 7 bases, 8 bases remained unmatched. The CDR3 nucleotides read TGTGCCAGCAGTACGCTAGCGGGAGAGCTAAATGAGCAGTTCTTC. This gives the protein CASSTLAGELNEQFF.

By sample share, this clonotype is medium-sized. The chain joins TRBV19 to TRBJ1-1; D not certain. V lost 4 bases and J lost 2, with 11 bases in between. The CDR3 is 14 residues long. Germline-derived CDR1 and CDR2 are LNHDA and SQIVND (reference sequence). CDR3 nucleotides: TGTGCCAGTAGTAGGGCCAGCGTTAACACTGAAGCTTTCTTT. The encoded protein is CASSRASVNTEAFF.

With regard to this clonotype: This may arise from a read error, as a much more abundant clone is one base away. This sequence joins TRBV12-5 and TRBJ1-4; 8 bases fit TRBD1. The CDR3 contains 15 residues. Trimming removed 2 bases from V and 7 bases from J; junction bases left unmatched: 6. CDR1 is LGHNT, CDR2 FRNRAP, per germline. The DNA for the CDR3 is TGTGCTAGTGGTTTGCGGACAGGGAGGGGTGAAAAACTGTTTTTT. This gives the protein CASGLRTGRGEKLFF. The full variable domain, completed using reference TRBV12-5 and TRBJ1-4, is DARVTQTPRHKVTEMGQEVTMRCQPILGHNTVFWYRQTMMQGLELLAYFRNRAPLDDSGMPKDRFSAEMPDATLATLKIQPSEPRDSAVYFCASGLRTGRGEKLFFGSGTQLSVL.

This clonotype was found a few times. The genes are TRBV9 and TRBJ2-2, with D perhaps matching TRBD2 (6 bases). Trimming removed 6 bases at V and 9 bases at J, with 12 bases between. The germline gives CDR1 SGDLS, CDR2 YYNGEE. This CDR3 has 12 residues. The CDR3 loop reads CASTLSGRELFF. CDR3 bases: TGTGCCAGCACCCTTAGCGGCCGGGAGCTGTTTTTT.

The chain is built from TRBV20-1 and TRBJ2-1; the D is unclear. V was shortened by 1 base and J by 1 base, with 8 bases between the two germline ends. The CDR3 is 14 residues long. Germline lookup yields CDR1 DFQATT and CDR2 SNEGSKA (reference sequence). CDR3 DNA sequence: TGCAGTGCTAGAGCCCGTTTTTCCTACAATGAGCAGTTCTTC. It translates to CSARARFSYNEQFF.

V gene TRBV3-1 combines with J gene TRBJ1-3; maybe TRBD1 (6 bases). The V and J ends lost 3 bases and 4 bases respectively, with 16 bases between them. The CDR3 consists of 16 residues. Germline CDR1 reads LGHDT; CDR2 reads YNNKEL (reference sequence). DNA for the CDR3: TGTGCCAGCAGCCATACCACAGGGTTGAAGGGAAACACCATATATTTT. Its translation is CASSHTTGLKGNTIYF.

This clonotype came up a few times. The chain is built from TRBV12-3 or TRBV12-4 and TRBJ2-5; a weak D match, TRBD2 (7 bases). The CDR3 covers 14 residues. Trimming removed 6 bases at V and 5 bases at J, with 16 bases between. The CDR3 region is CASRTSGGRETQYF. The CDR3 DNA is TGTGCCAGCAGGACCTCGGGGGGCAGGGAGACCCAGTACTTC.

Details on this clonotype: A much bigger clone sits one base away, suggesting this may be a read error. This chain joins TRBV5-6 and TRBJ1-6; 7 nucleotides align to TRBD1. With V trimmed by 4 bases and J by 7 bases, 8 bases remained unmatched. The CDR3 loop spans 15 amino acids. Germline CDR1 reads SGHDT; CDR2 reads YYEEEE. CDR3 coding DNA: TGTGCCAGCAGCGGAACCGGGACAGAGAATTCACCCCTCCACTTT. Translation: CASSGTGTENSPLHF.

Turning to this clonotype: Given a much more abundant clone one base away, this may be a read error. The rearrangement joins TRBV10-3 to TRBJ2-7; TRBD1 matches 7 bases. Germline V gene lookup returns CDR1 ENHRY and CDR2 SYGVKD. The CDR3 length is 11 residues. Germline trimming cut 4 bases from V and 10 bases from J; bases unmatched to any gene: 4. CDR3: CAISVDREQYF. CDR3 coding DNA: TGTGCCATCAGTGTAGACAGGGAACAGTACTTC.